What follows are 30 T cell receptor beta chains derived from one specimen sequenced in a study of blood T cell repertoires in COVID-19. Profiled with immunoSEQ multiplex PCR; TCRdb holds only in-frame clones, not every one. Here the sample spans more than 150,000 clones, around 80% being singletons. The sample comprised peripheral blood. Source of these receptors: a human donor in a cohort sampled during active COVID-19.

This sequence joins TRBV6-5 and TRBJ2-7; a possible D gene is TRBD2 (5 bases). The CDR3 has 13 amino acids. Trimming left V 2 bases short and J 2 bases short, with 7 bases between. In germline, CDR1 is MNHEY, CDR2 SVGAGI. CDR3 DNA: TGTGCCAGCAGTTACACCGGGACCTACGAGCAGTACTTC. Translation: CASSYTGTYEQYF.

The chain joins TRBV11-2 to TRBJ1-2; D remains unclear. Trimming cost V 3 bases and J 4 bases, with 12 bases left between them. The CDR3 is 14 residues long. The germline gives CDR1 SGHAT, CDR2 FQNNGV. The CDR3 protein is CASSFDGQVYGYTF. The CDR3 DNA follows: TGTGCCAGCAGCTTCGACGGTCAGGTCTATGGCTACACCTTC.

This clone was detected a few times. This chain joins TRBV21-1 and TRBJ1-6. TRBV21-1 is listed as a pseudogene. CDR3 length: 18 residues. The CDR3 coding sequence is TGTGCCAGCAGCAAAGCGAAGCGGTTGAGCTCCTATAATTCACCCCTCCACTTT. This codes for CASSKAKRLSSYNSPLHF.

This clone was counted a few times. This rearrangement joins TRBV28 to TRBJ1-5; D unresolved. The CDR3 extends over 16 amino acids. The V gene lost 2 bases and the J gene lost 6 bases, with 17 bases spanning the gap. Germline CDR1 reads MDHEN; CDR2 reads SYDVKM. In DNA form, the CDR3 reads TGTGCCAGCAGTTTACGTAACTTGCCAGGACTTCAGCCCCAGCATTTT. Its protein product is CASSLRNLPGLQPQHF.

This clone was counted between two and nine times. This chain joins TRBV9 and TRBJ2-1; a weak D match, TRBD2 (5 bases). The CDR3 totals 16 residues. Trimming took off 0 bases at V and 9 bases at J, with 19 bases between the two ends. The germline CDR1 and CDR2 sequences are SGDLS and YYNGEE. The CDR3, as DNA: TGTGCCAGCAGCGTAGTGTCGGGGTCCCCAGGTGGTGAGCAGTTCTTC. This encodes CASSVVSGSPGGEQFF.

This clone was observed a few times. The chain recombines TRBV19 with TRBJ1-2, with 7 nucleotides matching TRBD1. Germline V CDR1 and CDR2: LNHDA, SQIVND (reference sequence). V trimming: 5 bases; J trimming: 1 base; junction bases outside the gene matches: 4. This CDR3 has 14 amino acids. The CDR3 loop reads CASSGQGGNYGYTF. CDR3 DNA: TGTGCCAGTAGTGGGCAGGGGGGTAACTATGGCTACACCTTC.

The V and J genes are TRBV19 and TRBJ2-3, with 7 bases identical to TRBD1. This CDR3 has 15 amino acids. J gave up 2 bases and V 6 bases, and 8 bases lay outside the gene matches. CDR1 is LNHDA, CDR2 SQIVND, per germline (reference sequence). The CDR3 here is CASSKTGNPTDTQYF. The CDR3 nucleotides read TGTGCCAGTAGCAAGACAGGGAATCCCACAGATACGCAGTATTTT.

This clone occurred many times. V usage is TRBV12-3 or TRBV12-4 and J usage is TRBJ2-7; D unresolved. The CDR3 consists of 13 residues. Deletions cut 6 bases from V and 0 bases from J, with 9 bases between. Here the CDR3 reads CASRSSNSYEQYF. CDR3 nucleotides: TGTGCCAGCAGGTCCTCTAACTCCTACGAGCAGTACTTC.

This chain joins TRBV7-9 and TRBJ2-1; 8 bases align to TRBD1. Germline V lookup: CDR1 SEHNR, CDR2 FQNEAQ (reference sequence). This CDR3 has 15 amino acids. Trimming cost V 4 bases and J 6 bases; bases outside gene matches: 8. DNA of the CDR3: TGTGCCAGCAGCTCTAGACAGGGGCGACCCAATGAGCAGTTCTTC. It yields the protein CASSSRQGRPNEQFF.

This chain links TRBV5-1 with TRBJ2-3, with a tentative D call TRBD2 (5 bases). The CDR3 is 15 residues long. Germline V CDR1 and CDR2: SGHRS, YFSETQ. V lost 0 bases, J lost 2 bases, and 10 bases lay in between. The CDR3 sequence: CASSLGGSDTDTQYF. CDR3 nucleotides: TGCGCCAGCAGCTTGGGAGGGTCAGACACAGATACGCAGTATTTT.

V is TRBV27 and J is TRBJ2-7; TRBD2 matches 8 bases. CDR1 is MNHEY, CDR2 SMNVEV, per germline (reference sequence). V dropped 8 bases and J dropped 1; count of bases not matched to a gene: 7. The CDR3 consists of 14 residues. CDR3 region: CASSLAGMSYEQYF. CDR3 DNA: TGTGCCAGCTCATTAGCGGGGATGTCCTACGAGCAGTACTTC.

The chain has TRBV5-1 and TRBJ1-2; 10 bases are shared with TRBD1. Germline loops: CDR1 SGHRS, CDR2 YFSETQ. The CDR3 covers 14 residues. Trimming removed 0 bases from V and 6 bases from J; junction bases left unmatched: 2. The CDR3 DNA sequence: TGCGCCAGCAGCTTGGGACAGGGGGCGCATGGCTACACCTTC. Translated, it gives CASSLGQGAHGYTF.

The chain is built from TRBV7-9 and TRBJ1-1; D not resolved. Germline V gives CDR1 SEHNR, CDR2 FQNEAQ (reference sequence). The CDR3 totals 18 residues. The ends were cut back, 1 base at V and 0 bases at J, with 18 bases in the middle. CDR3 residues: CASSLGFPRAGMNTEAFF. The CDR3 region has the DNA TGTGCCAGCAGCTTAGGTTTCCCGCGGGCGGGGATGAACACTGAAGCTTTCTTT.

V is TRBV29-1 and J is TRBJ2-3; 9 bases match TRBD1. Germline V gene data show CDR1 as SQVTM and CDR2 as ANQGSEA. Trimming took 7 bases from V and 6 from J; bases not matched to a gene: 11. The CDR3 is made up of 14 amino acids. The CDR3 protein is CSGASGTGSDTQYF. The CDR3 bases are TGCAGCGGTGCCTCCGGGACAGGGAGTGATACGCAGTATTTT.

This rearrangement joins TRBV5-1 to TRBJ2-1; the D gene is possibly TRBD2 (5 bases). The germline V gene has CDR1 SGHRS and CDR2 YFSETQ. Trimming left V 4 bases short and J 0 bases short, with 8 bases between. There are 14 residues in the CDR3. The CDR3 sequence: CASSTAGSYNEQFF. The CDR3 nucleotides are TGCGCCAGCAGCACCGCGGGCTCCTACAATGAGCAGTTCTTC. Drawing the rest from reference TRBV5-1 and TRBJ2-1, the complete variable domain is KAGVTQTPRYLIKTRGQQVTLSCSPISGHRSVSWYQQTPGQGLQFLFEYFSETQRNKGNFPGRFSGRQFSNSRSEMNVSTLELGDSALYLCASSTAGSYNEQFFGPGTRLTVL.

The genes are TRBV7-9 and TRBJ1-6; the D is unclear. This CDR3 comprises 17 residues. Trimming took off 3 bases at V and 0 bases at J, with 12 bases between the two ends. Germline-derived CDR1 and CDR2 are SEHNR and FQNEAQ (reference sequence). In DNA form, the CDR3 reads TGTGCCAGCAGCTTGCAACGGGGATACTCCTATAATTCACCCCTCCACTTT. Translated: CASSLQRGYSYNSPLHF.

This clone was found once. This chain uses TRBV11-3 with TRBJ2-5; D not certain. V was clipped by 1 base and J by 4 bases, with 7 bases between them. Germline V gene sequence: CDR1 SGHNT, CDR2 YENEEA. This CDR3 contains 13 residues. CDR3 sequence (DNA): TGTGCCAGCAGCTTAGCCTATCGAGAGACCCAGTACTTC. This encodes CASSLAYRETQYF.

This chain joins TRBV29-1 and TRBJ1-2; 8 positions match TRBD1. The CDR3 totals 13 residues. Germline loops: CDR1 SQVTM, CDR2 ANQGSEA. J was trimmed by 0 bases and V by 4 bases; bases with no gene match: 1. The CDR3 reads CSVGTGSNYGYTF. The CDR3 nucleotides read TGCAGCGTTGGGACAGGGTCTAACTATGGCTACACCTTC.

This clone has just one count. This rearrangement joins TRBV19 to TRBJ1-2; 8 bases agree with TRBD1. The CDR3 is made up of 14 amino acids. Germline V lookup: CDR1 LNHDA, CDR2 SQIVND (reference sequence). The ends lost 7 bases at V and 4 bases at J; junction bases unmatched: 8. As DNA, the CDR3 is TGTGCCAGTATCGGTGACAGGGGCGGCTATGGCTACACCTTC. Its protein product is CASIGDRGGYGYTF.

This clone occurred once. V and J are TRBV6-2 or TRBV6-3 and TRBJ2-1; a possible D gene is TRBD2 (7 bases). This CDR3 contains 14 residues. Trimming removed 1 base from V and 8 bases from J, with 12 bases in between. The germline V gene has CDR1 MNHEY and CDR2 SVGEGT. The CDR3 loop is CASSYWGGRDEQFF. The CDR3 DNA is TGTGCCAGCAGTTACTGGGGGGGGCGCGATGAGCAGTTCTTC.

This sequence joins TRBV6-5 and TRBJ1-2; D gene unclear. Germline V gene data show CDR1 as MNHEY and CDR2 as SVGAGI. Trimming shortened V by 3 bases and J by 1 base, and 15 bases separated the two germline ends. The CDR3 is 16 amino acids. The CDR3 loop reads CASSYSPRGLNYGYTF. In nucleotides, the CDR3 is TGTGCCAGCAGTTATTCCCCTCGCGGACTTAACTATGGCTACACCTTC.

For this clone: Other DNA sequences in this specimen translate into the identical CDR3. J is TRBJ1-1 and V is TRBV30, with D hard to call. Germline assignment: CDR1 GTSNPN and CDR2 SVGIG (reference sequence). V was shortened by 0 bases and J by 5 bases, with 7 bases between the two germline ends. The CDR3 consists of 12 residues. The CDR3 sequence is CAWSVRGTEAFF. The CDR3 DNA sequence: TGTGCCTGGAGTGTCAGAGGGACTGAAGCTTTCTTT.

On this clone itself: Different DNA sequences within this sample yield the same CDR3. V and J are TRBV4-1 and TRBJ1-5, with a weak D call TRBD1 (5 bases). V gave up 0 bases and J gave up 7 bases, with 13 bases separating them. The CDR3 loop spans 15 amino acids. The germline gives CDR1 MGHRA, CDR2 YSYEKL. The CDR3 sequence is CASSQEGGDYQPQHF. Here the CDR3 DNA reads TGCGCCAGCAGCCAAGAGGGGGGGGATTACCAGCCCCAGCATTTT.

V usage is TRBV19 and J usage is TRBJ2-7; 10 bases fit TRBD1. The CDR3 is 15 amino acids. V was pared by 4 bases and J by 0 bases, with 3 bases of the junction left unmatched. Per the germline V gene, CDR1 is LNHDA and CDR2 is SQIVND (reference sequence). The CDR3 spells CASSKGQGPSYEQYF. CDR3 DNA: TGTGCCAGTAGTAAGGGACAGGGGCCCTCCTACGAGCAGTACTTC. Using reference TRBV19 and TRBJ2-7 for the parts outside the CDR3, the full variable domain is DGGITQSPKYLFRKEGQNVTLSCEQNLNHDAMYWYRQDPGQGLRLIYYSQIVNDFQKGDIAEGYSVSREKKESFPLTVTSAQKNPTAFYLCASSKGQGPSYEQYFGPGTRLTVT.

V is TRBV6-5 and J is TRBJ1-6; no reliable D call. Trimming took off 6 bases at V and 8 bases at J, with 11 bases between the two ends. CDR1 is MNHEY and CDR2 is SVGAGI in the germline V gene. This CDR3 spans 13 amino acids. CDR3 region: CASRTDTDSPLHF. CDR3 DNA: TGTGCCAGCAGAACTGACACGGATTCACCCCTCCACTTT.

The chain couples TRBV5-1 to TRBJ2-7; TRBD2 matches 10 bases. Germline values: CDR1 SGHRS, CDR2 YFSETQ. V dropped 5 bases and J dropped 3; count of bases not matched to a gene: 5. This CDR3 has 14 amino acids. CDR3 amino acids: CASRERGGNYEQYF. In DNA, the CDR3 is TGCGCCAGCAGGGAGCGGGGGGGAAACTACGAGCAGTACTTC.

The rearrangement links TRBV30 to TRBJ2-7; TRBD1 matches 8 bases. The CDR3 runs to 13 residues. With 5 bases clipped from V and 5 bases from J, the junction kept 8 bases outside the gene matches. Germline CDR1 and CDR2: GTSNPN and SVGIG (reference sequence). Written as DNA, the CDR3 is TGTGCCTGGGGGGAGGACAGGGCCAACGAGCAGTACTTC. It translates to CAWGEDRANEQYF.

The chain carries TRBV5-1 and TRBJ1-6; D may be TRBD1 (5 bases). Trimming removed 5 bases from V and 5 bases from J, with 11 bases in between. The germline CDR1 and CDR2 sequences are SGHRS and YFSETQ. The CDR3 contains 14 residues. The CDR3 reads CASRAGYDNSPLHF. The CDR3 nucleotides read TGCGCCAGCAGGGCAGGGTACGATAATTCACCCCTCCACTTT. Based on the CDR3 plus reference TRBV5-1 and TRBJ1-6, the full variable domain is KAGVTQTPRYLIKTRGQQVTLSCSPISGHRSVSWYQQTPGQGLQFLFEYFSETQRNKGNFPGRFSGRQFSNSRSEMNVSTLELGDSALYLCASRAGYDNSPLHFGNGTRLTVT.

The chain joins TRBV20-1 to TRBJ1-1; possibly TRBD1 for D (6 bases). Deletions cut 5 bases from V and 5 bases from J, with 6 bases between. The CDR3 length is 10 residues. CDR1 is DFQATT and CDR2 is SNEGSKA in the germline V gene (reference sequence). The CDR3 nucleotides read TGCAGTGCTCAGGGGACTGAAGCTTTCTTT. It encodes CSAQGTEAFF.

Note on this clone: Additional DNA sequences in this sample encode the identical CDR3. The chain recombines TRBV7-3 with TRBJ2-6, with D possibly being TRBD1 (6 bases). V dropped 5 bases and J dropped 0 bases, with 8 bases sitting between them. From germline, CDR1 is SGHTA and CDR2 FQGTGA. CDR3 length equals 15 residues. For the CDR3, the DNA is TGTGCCAGCAGCCCACAGGGCTCTGGGGCCAACGTCCTGACTTTC. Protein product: CASSPQGSGANVLTF.